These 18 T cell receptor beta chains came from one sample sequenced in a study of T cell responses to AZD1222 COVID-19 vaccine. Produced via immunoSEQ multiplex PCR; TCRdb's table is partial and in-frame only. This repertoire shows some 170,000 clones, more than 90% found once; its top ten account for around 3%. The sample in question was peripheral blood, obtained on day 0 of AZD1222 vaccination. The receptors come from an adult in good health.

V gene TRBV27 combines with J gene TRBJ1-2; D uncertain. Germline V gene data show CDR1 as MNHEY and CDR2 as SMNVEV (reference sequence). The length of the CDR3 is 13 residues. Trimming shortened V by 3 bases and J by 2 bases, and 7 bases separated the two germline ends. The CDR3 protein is CASSLRENYGYTF. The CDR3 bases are TGTGCCAGCAGTTTGAGGGAGAACTATGGCTACACCTTC.

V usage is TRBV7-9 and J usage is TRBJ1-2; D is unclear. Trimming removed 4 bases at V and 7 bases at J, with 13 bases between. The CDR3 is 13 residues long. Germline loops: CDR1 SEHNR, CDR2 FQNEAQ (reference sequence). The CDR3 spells CASSSDLNGGYTF. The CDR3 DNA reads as TGTGCCAGCAGCTCAGACCTGAATGGTGGCTACACCTTC.

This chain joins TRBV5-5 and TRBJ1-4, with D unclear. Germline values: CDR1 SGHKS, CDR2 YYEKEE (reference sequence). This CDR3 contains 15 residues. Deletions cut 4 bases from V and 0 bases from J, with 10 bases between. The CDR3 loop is CASSEDVATNEKLFF. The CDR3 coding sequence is TGTGCCAGCAGCGAGGACGTTGCAACTAATGAAAAACTGTTTTTT.

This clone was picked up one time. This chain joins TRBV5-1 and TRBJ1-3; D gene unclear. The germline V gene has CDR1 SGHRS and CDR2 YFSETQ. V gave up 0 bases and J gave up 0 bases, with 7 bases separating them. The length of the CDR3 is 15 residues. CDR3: CASSLAAASGNTIYF. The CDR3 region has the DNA TGCGCCAGCAGCTTGGCGGCAGCCTCTGGAAACACCATATATTTT.

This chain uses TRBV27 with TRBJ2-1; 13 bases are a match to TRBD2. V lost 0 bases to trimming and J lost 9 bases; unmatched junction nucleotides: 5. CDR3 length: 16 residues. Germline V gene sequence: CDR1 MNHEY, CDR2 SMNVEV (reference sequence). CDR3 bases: TGTGCCAGCAGTTTATCAAGGACTAGCGGGAGCGTTGAGCAGTTCTTC. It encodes CASSLSRTSGSVEQFF.

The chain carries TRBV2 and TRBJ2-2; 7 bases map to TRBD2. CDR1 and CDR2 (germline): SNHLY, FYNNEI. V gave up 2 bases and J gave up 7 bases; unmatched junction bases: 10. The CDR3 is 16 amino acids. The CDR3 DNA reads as TGTGCCAGCAGTGAAACCGGCGGGAGTTCGTTCGGGGAGCTGTTTTTT. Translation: CASSETGGSSFGELFF.

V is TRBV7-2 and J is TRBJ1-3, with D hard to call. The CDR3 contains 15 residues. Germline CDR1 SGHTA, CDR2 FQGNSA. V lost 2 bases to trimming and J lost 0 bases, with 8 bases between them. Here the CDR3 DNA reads TGTGCCAGCAGCTTACTGCGGTACTCTGGAAACACCATATATTTT. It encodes CASSLLRYSGNTIYF.

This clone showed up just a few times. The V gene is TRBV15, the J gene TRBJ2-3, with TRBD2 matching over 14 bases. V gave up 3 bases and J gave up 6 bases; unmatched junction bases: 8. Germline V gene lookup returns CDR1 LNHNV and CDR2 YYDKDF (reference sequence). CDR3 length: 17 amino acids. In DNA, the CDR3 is TGTGCCACCAGCAGCCAAGGACTAGCGGGAGGACCGGATACGCAGTATTTT. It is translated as CATSSQGLAGGPDTQYF. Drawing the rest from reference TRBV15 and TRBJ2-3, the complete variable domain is DAMVIQNPRYQVTQFGKPVTLSCSQTLNHNVMYWYQQKSSQAPKLLFHYYDKDFNNEADTPDNFQSRRPNTSFCFLDIRSPGLGDTAMYLCATSSQGLAGGPDTQYFGPGTRLTVL.

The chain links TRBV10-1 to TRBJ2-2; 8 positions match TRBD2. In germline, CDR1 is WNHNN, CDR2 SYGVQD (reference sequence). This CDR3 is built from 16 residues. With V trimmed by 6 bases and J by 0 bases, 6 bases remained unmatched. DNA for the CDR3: TGCGCCAGCAGCGAAAGCGGGAGCCCGAACACCGGGGAGCTGTTTTTT. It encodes CASSESGSPNTGELFF.

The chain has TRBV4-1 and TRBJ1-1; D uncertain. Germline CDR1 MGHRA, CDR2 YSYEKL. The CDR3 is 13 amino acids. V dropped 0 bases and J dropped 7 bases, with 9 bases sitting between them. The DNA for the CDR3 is TGCGCCAGCAGCCAAGATATGGGCATTGAAGCTTTCTTT. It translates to CASSQDMGIEAFF.

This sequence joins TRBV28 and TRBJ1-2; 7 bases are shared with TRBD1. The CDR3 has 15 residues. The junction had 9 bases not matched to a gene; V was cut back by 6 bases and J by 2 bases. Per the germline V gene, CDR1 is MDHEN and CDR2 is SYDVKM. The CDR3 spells CASRSPEGANYGYTF. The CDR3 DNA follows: TGTGCCAGCAGATCCCCGGAGGGGGCGAACTATGGCTACACCTTC.

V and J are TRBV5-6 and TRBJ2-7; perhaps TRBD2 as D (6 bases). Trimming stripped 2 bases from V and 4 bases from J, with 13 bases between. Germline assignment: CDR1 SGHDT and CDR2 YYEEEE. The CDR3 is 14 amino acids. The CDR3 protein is CASSFWGDWYEQYF. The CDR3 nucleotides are TGTGCCAGCAGCTTTTGGGGGGATTGGTACGAGCAGTACTTC. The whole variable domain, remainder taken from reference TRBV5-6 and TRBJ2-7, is DAGVTQSPTHLIKTRGQQVTLRCSPKSGHDTVSWYQQALGQGPQFIFQYYEEEERQRGNFPDRFSGHQFPNYSSELNVNALLLGDSALYLCASSFWGDWYEQYFGPGTRLTVT.

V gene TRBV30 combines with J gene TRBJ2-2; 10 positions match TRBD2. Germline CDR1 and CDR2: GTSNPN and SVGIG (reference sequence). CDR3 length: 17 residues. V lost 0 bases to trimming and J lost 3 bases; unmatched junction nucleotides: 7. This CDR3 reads CAWSVRLLAGDTGELFF. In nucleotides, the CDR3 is TGTGCCTGGAGTGTAAGGCTCCTAGCGGGAGACACCGGGGAGCTGTTTTTT.

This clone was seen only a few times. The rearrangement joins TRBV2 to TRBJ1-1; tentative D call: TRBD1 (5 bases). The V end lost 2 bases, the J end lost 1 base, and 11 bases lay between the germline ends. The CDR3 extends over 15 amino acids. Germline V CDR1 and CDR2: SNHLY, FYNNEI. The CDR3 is CASSESREGNTEAFF. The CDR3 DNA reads TGTGCCAGCAGTGAAAGCAGGGAGGGGAACACTGAAGCTTTCTTT.

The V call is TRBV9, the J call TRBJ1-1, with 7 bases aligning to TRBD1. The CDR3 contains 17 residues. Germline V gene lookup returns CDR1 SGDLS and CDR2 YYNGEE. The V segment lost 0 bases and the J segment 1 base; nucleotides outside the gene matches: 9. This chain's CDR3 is CASSVGVAGTANTEAFF. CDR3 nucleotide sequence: TGTGCCAGCAGCGTAGGAGTGGCCGGGACAGCGAACACTGAAGCTTTCTTT.

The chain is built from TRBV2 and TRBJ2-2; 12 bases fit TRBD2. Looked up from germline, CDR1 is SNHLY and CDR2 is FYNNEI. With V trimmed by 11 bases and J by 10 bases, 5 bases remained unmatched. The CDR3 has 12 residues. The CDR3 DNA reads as TGTGCCGTCCCTAGCGGGAGGGCGGAGCTGTTTTTT. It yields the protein CAVPSGRAELFF. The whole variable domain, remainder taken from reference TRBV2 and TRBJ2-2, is EPEVTQTPSHQVTQMGQEVILRCVPISNHLYFYWYRQILGQKVEFLVSFYNNEISEKSEIFDDQFSVERPDGSNFTLKIRSTKLEDSAMYFCAVPSGRAELFFGEGSRLTVL.

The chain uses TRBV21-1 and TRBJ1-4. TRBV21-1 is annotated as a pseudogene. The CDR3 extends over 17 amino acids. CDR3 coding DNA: TGTGCCAGCAGCAAAAGGGCTGCGGGGGGGCTTGGAGAAAAACTGTTTTTT. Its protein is CASSKRAAGGLGEKLFF.

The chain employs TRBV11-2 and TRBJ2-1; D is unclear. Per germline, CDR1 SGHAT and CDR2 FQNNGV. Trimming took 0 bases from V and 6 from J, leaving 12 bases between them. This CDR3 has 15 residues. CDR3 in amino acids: CASSLEVTSPNEQFF. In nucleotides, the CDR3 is TGTGCCAGCAGCTTAGAGGTGACTTCTCCCAATGAGCAGTTCTTC.